This T cell receptor (beta chain) was sequenced for a study of early T cells in non-severe SARS-CoV-2 infection (dated by TCRdb to about 2021). Study-wide context: Because TCR sequencing was done on bulk RNA from unsorted whole blood, the alpha and beta chains could not be paired.

Broader findings and caveats from the paper: VDJdb matching was skewed toward anti-spike CD8 responses, so virus-specific expansions were likely underestimated and private and CD4 specificities were missed.

This clonotype was observed many times. Its antigen has not been determined. One base away there is no much larger clone; base qualities are not given. V drops 2 bases and J drops 2 bases, leaving 4 bases in between. The CDR3 has 13 amino acids, counting the end cysteine and phenylalanine. Only the CDR3 part of the read is kept: 39 bases, read in frame from the first base. The germline V gene yields MNHEY for CDR1 and SVGEGT for CDR2. Set within a cohort of healthcare workers in London, UK, this nested case-control study involved weekly PCR testing of nasopharyngeal swabs along with blood sampling. Between 23 and 31 March 2020, the week of the UK lockdown, healthcare workers were enrolled and then followed up weekly for as long as 16 weeks. Libraries were constructed by 5' RACE. Sequencing was carried out with a NextSeq 500. The TCR library protocol attached unique molecular identifiers to individual cDNA molecules to correct for sequencing error and PCR bias. Both TCR alpha and beta chains were sequenced, and tight co-correlation was observed between alpha and beta sequence abundances in each sample. Turning to the authors' computational methods: Decombinator V4 was used to perform V gene, J gene and CDR3 annotation of TCR sequences. TCRs were defined as expanded if a significant change between any two time points was detected under a Poisson model with p below 0.0001. TCR abundances were normalised to the total number of TCRs sequenced per sample and expressed as counts per million. TRAV1-2 paired with TRAJ12, TRAJ20 or TRAJ33 defined MAIT TCRs, while TRAV10 paired with TRAJ18 defined iNKT TCRs. VDJdb, accessed on 1 November 2021, was searched for TCRs annotated for CMV, EBV and SARS-CoV-2, and TCRs annotated for more than one antigen were excluded. TCRdb passed the public sequencing reads through fastp at Q25 and MiXCR, retaining productive beta sequences. Merged by CDR3 protein, the rows form single entries marked with the most common genes and DNA. The V and J calls reflect TCRdb's pipeline rather than the authors' work. The sample contains approximately 38,000 distinct CDR3 sequences, 4.7% of them found a single time. Of the sample, 4.5% to 6% falls within the top ten clones.

This TCR derives from an adult who was a healthcare worker with PCR-confirmed SARS-CoV-2 infection or an uninfected control (not recorded which). The rearranged chain carries TRBV6-2 or TRBV6-3 and TRBJ1-3; confidence is insufficient to name the D gene. Sequences were obtained from whole blood. At the DNA level, the sequence is TGTGCCAGCAGTTACGCCGCTGGAAACACCATATATTTT. Its product reads: CASSYAAGNTIYF.